This TCR beta chain was recovered during a study of identical twins. This clonotype was picked up many times. TCRdb fed the 5' RACE reads into MiXCR, producing one record per CDR3 protein. Of a few hundred thousand distinct CDR3 sequences listed, 10% to 15% are singletons. This sample also appeared in a second study, on yellow fever vaccine responses in identical twins.

Input material: CD8+ T cells sorted from blood. The source is a woman between 18 and 30 years old in good health.

CDR3 DNA: TGTGCCAGCAGCCAAGATTCCCCAAGGGGGGAGCTGTTTTTT. This gives the protein CASSQDSPRGELFF. The chain links TRBV4-2 to TRBJ2-2; no clear D. This CDR3 has 14 residues. Trimming left V 0 bases short and J 8 bases short, with 10 bases between. Germline V lookup: CDR1 LGHNA, CDR2 YNFKEQ.